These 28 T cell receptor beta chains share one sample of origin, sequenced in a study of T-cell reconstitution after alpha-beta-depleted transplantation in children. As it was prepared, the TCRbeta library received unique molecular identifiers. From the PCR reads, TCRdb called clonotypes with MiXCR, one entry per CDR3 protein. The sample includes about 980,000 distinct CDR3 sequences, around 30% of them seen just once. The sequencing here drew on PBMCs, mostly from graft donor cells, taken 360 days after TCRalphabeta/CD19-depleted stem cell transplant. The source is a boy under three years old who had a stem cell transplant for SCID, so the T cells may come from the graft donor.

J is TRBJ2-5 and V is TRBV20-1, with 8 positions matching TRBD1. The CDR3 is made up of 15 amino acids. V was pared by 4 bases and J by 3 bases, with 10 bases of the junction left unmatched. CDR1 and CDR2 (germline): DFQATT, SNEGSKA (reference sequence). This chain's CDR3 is CSATQGAVVKETQYF. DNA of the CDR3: TGCAGTGCTACTCAGGGGGCCGTCGTTAAAGAGACCCAGTACTTC.

The CDR3 region is CASSQHREESYNEQFF. The CDR3 DNA sequence: TGCGCCAGCAGCCAACACAGGGAAGAGTCCTACAATGAGCAGTTCTTC. The chain uses TRBV4-3 and TRBJ2-1, with a weak D call TRBD1 (6 bases). CDR1 is LGHNA, CDR2 YSLEER, per germline. V dropped 2 bases and J dropped 1 base, with 12 bases sitting between them. This CDR3 has 16 residues.

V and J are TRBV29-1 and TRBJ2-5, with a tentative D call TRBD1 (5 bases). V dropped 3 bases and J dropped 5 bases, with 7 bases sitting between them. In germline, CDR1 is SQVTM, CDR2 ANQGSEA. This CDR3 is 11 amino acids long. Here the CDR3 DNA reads TGCAGCGTTGACAGGGTGGAGACCCAGTACTTC. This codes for CSVDRVETQYF. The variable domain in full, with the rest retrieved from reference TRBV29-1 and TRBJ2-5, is SAVISQKPSRDICQRGTSLTIQCQVDSQVTMMFWYRQQPGQSLTLIATANQGSEATYESGFVIDKFPISRPNLTFSTLTVSNMSPEDSSIYLCSVDRVETQYFGPGTRLLVL.

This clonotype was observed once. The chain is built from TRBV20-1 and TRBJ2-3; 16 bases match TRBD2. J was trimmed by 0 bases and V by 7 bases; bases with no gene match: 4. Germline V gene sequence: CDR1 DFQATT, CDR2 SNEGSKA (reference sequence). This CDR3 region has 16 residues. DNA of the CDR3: TGCAGTGTGGGGACTAGCGGGGGGGGTAGCACAGATACGCAGTATTTT. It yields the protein CSVGTSGGGSTDTQYF.

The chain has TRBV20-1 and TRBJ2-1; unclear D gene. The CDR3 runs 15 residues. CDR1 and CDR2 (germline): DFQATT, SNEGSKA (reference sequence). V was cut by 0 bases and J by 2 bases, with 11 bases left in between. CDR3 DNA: TGCAGTGCTAGAGATAGGCCCCAAACCTACAATGAGCAGTTCTTC. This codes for CSARDRPQTYNEQFF.

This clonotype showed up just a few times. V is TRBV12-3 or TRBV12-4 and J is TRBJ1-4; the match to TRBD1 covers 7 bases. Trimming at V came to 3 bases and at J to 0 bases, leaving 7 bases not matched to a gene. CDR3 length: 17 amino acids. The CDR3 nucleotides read TGTGCCAGCAGTTTGGTCCCGGGACAGTCAACTAATGAAAAACTGTTTTTT. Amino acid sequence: CASSLVPGQSTNEKLFF.

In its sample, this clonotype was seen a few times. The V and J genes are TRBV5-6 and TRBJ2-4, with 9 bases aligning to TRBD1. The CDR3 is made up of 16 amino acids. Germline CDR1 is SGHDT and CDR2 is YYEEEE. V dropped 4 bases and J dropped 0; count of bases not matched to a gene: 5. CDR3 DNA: TGTGCCAGCAGCGGGACAGGGAAGGTAGCCAAAAACATTCAGTACTTC. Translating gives CASSGTGKVAKNIQYF.

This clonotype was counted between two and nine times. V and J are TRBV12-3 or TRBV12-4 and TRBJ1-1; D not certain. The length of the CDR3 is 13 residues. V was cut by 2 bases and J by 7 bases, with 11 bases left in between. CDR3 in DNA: TGTGCCAGCAGTTTAAATTGGCTGATTGAAGCTTTCTTT. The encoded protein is CASSLNWLIEAFF.

The CDR3 coding sequence is TGTGCCACCAGCAGACCACAGGGGAACGGAGAAAAACTGTTTTTT. It codes for CATSRPQGNGEKLFF. J is TRBJ1-4 and V is TRBV15, with TRBD1 matching 7 bases. Looked up from germline, CDR1 is LNHNV and CDR2 is YYDKDF (reference sequence). V lost 2 bases to trimming and J lost 8 bases; unmatched junction nucleotides: 8. The CDR3 is 15 residues long.

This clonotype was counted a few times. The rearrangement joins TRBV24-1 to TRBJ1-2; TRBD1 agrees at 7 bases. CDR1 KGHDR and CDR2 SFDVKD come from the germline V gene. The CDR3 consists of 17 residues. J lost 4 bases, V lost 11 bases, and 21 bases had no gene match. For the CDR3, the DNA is TGTGCCAAGGAACGATTCAACAGGGGAAAACGACCCTATGGCTACACCTTC. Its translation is CAKERFNRGKRPYGYTF.

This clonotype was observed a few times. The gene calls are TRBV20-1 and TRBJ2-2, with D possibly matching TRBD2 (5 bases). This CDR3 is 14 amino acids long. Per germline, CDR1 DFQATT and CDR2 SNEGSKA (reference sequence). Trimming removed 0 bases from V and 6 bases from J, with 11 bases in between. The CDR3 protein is CSARDRGWSGELFF. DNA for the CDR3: TGCAGTGCTAGAGATCGGGGATGGTCCGGGGAGCTGTTTTTT.

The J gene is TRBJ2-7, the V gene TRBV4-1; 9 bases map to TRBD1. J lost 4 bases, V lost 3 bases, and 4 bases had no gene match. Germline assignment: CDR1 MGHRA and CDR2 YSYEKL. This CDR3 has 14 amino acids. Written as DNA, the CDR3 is TGCGCCAGCAGCCATTTCGACAGGGGGTACGAGCAGTACTTC. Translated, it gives CASSHFDRGYEQYF.

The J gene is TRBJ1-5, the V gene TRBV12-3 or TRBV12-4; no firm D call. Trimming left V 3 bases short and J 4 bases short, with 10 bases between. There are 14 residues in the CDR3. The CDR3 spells CASSFLAENQPQHF. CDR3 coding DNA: TGTGCCAGCAGTTTCTTGGCAGAAAATCAGCCCCAGCATTTT.

CDR3 loop: CASSSLPTGLQETQYF. Written as DNA, the CDR3 is TGTGCCAGCAGTTCCCTACCGACAGGACTACAAGAGACCCAGTACTTC. V and J are TRBV27 and TRBJ2-5, with D perhaps being TRBD1 or TRBD2 (6 bases each). The CDR3 is 16 amino acids. V was clipped by 4 bases and J by 2 bases, with 17 bases between them. Germline assignment: CDR1 MNHEY and CDR2 SMNVEV (reference sequence).

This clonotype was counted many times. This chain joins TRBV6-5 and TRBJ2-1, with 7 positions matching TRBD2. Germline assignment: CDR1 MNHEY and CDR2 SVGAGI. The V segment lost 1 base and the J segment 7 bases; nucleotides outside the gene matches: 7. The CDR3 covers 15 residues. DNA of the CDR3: TGTGCCAGCAGTTACTGGGGCGGGGGTAAGAATGAGCAGTTCTTC. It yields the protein CASSYWGGGKNEQFF.

CDR3 nucleotide sequence: TGTGCCAGCAGCTTTTCCCCTCGGGCCGGCTCTGGGGCCAACGTCCTGACTTTC. Its translation is CASSFSPRAGSGANVLTF. This chain links TRBV5-6 with TRBJ2-6, with no clear D. The CDR3 extends over 18 amino acids. The germline CDR1 and CDR2 sequences are SGHDT and YYEEEE. Trimming shortened V by 2 bases and J by 0 bases, and 15 bases separated the two germline ends. The whole variable domain, filled in from reference TRBV5-6 and TRBJ2-6, reads DAGVTQSPTHLIKTRGQQVTLRCSPKSGHDTVSWYQQALGQGPQFIFQYYEEEERQRGNFPDRFSGHQFPNYSSELNVNALLLGDSALYLCASSFSPRAGSGANVLTFGAGSRLTVL.

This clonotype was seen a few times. The CDR3 is CASSPTIRTDTQYF. CDR3 nucleotide sequence: TGTGCCAGCAGCCCGACTATTCGCACAGATACGCAGTATTTT. V gene TRBV7-6 combines with J gene TRBJ2-3, with D maybe TRBD2 (5 bases). Germline CDR1 is SGHVS and CDR2 is FNYEAQ. The CDR3 spans 14 residues. With 5 bases removed from V and 1 base from J, the gap between germline ends came to 10 bases.

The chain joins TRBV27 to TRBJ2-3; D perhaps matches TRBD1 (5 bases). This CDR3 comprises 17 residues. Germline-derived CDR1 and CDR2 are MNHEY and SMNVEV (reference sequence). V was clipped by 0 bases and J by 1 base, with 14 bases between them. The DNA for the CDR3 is TGTGCCAGCAGTTTATCAAAGGGGATGATGCGCACAGATACGCAGTATTTT. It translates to CASSLSKGMMRTDTQYF.

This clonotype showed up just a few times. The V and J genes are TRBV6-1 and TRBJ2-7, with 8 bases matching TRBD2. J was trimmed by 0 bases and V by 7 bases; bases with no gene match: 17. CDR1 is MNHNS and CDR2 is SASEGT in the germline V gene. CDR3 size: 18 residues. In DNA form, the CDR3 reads TGTGCCAGCATGATGGGGACTAGTGGGCCCCCTGTCTCCTACGAGCAGTACTTC. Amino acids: CASMMGTSGPPVSYEQYF.

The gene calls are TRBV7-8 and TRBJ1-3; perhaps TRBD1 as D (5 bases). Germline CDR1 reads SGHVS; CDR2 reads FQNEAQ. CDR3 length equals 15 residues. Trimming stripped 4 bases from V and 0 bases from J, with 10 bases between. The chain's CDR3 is CASSSRELSGNTIYF. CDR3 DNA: TGTGCCAGCAGCTCCAGGGAACTCTCTGGAAACACCATATATTTT.

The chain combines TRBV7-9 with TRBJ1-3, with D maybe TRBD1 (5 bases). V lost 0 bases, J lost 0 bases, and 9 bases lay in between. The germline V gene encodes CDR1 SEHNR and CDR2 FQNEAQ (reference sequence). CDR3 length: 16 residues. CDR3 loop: CASSLALGVSGNTIYF. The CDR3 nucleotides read TGTGCCAGCAGCTTAGCTTTAGGGGTCTCTGGAAACACCATATATTTT.

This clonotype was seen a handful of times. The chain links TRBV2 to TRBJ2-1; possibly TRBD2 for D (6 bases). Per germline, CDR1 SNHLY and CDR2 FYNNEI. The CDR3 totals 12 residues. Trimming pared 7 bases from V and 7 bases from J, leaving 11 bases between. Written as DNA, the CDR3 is TGTGCCAGCAAAAAGGAGGGGAATGAGCAGTTCTTC. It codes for CASKKEGNEQFF.

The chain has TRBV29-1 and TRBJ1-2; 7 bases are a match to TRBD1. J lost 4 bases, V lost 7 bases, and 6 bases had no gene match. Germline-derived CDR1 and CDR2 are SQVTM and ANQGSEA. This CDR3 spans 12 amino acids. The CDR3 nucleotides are TGCAGCGGAAGAGGGGGCGGCTATGGCTACACCTTC. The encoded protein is CSGRGGGYGYTF.

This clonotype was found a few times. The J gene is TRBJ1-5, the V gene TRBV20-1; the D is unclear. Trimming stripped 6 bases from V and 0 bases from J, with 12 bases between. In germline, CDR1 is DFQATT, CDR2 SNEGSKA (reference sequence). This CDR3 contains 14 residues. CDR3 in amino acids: CSAQRTHSNQPQHF. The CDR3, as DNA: TGCAGTGCCCAAAGGACGCATAGCAATCAGCCCCAGCATTTT.

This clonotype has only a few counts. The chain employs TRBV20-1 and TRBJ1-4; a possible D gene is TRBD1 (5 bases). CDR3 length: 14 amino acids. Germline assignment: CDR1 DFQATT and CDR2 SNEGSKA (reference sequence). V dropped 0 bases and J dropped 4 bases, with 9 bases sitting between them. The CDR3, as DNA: TGCAGTGCTAGAGATCCCCAGGGTAATGAAAAACTGTTTTTT. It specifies CSARDPQGNEKLFF.

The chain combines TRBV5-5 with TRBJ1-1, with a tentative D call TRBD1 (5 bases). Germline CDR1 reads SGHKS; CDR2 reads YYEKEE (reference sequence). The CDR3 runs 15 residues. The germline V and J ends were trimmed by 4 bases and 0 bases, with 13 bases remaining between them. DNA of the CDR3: TGTGCCAGCAGCGCCCACAGGCCAATGAACACTGAAGCTTTCTTT. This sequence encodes CASSAHRPMNTEAFF.

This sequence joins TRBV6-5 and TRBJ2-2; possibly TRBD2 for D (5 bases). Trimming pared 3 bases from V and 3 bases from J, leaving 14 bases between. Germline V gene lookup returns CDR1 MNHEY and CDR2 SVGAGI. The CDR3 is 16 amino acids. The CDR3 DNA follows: TGTGCCAGCAGTTATTTCGGACTCCCTGACACCGGGGAGCTGTTTTTT. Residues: CASSYFGLPDTGELFF.

The CDR3 is CASSPGQGDLETQYF. In nucleotides, the CDR3 is TGTGCCAGCAGCCCGGGACAGGGGGATTTAGAGACCCAGTACTTC. The chain is built from TRBV7-3 and TRBJ2-5; 11 nucleotides align to TRBD1. The germline CDR1 and CDR2 sequences are SGHTA and FQGTGA. The V segment lost 5 bases and the J segment 4 bases; nucleotides outside the gene matches: 6. The CDR3 sequence is 15 residues long.